This TCR beta chain came from a study of response to subunit inactivated influenza vaccine. There are 14 residues in the CDR3. V was clipped by 6 bases and J by 8 bases; unmatched bases: 9. This clonotype was seen a handful of times. TCRdb used MiXCR to reprocess the RT-PCR reads, holding one entry per CDR3 protein. The sample comprises hundreds of thousands of distinct CDR3 sequences, roughly 18% of which are singletons, and approximately 10% rests with the top ten. The TCR was taken from a man between 45 and 60 years old who received an inactivated influenza vaccine. The sequencing used PBMCs from blood, collected roughly 5 days after vaccination. The chain employs TRBV12-3 or TRBV12-4 and TRBJ1-2, with 10 bases identical to TRBD1. The CDR3 loop reads CASRPGQGTRGYTF. DNA of the CDR3: TGTGCCAGCAGGCCGGGACAGGGGACGCGGGGCTACACCTTC.